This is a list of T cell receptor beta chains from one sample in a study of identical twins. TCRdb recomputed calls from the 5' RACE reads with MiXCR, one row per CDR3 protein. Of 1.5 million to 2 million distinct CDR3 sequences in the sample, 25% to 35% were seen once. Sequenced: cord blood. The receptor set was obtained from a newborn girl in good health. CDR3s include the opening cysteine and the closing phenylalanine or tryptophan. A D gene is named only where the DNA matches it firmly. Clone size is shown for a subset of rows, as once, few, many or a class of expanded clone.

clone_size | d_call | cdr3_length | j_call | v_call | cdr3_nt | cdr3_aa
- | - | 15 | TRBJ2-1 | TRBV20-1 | TGCAGTGCTAGAGATGGGGACCGTTCCTACAATGAGCAGTTCTTC | CSARDGDRSYNEQFF
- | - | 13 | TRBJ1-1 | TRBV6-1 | TGTGCCAGCAGTGGTAGACAGGACACTGAAGCTTTCTTT | CASSGRQDTEAFF
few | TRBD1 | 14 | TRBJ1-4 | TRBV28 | TGTGCCAGCAGTACCGACAGGGGCAATGAAAAACTGTTTTTT | CASSTDRGNEKLFF
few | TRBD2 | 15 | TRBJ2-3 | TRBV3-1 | TGTGCCAGCAGCCAAGAAGGCGGGAGAGCGAGTACGCAGTATTTT | CASSQEGGRASTQYF
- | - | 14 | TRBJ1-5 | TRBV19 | TGTGCCAGTAGTATAGGCCCATTAAATCAGCCCCAGCATTTT | CASSIGPLNQPQHF
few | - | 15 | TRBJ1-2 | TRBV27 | TGTGCCAGCAGTTTATTCGGGGGGTCTAACTATGGCTACACCTTC | CASSLFGGSNYGYTF
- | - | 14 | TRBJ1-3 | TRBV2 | TGTGCCAGCAGTGGTTTAGGACGGGGAAACACCATATATTTT | CASSGLGRGNTIYF
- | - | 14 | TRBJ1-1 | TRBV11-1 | TGTGCCAGCAGCTTCTCTCCGCAGAACACTGGAGCTTTCTTT | CASSFSPQNTGAFF
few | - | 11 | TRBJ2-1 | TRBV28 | TGTGCCAGCACCCTCTACAATGAGCAGTTCTTC | CASTLYNEQFF
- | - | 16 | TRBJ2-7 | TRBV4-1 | TGCGCCAGCAGCCAAGAGGGGCGGCTGGACTTCAATGAGCAGTACTTC | CASSQEGRLDFNEQYF
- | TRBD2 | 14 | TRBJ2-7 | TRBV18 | TGTGCCAGCTCCCAAACGGGGCCGGGGGGCGAGCAGTACTTC | CASSQTGPGGEQYF
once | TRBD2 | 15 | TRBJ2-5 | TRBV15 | TGTGCCACCAGCAGAGATCAAGCGGGAGTCGAGACCCAGTACTTC | CATSRDQAGVETQYF
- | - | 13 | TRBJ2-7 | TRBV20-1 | TGCAGTGCTAGACCCGGACGGTCCTACGAGCAGTACTTC | CSARPGRSYEQYF
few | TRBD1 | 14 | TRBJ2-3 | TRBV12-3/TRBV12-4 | TGTGCCACAAACAGGGGTCCTAGCACAGATACGCAGTATTTT | CATNRGPSTDTQYF
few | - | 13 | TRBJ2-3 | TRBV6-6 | TGTGCCAGCATGAGGGACTTCACAGATACGCAGTATTTT | CASMRDFTDTQYF
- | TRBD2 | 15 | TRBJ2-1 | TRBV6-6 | TGTGCCAGCAGCTGGACTAGCGGGGGGGCAGGTGAGCAGTTCTTC | CASSWTSGGAGEQFF
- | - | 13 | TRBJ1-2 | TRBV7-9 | TGTGCCAGCAGCTTCCTGGGGCTTATTGGCTACACCTTC | CASSFLGLIGYTF
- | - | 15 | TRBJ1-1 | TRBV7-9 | TGTGCCAGCAGCTTATTTACTATGAAGAACACTGAAGCTTTCTTT | CASSLFTMKNTEAFF
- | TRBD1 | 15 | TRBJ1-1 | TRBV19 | TGTGCCAGTAGTATAGAGGGGACAGGGCACACTGAAGCTTTCTTT | CASSIEGTGHTEAFF
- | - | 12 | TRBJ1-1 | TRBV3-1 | TGTGCCAGTAAACAGGGAGGCACTGAAGTTTTCTTT | CASKQGGTEVFF
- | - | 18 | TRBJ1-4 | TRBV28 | TGTGCCAGCAGCTACCAGGCAGGCCCGTTAGCAACTAATGAAAAACTGTTTTTT | CASSYQAGPLATNEKLFF
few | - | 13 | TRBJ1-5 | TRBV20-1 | TGCAGTGCTACCGGAGCTAGCAATCAGCCCCAGCATTTT | CSATGASNQPQHF
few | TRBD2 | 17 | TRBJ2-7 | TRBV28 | TGTGCCAGCAGTTTTCCCGAAAGCGGGAGGGGTGCCTACGAGCAGTACTTC | CASSFPESGRGAYEQYF
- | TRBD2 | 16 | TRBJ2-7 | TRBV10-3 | TGTGCCATCAGTGAGGGGGTTAGCGGGGGATCCTACGAGCAGTACTTC | CAISEGVSGGSYEQYF
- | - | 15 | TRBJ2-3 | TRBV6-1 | TGTGCCAGCAGTCCTCGCGAGACCATCACAGATACGCAGTATTTT | CASSPRETITDTQYF
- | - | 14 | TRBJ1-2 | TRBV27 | TGTGCCAGCAGCCCGAAGGACAGTTTCTATGGCTACACCTTC | CASSPKDSFYGYTF
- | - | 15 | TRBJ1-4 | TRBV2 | TGTGCCAGCAACGGGGGTCAGGCAACTAATGAAAAACTGTTTTTT | CASNGGQATNEKLFF
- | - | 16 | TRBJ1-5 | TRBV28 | TGTGCCAGCCGGGGGGCATGGGGCAATAGCAATCAGCCCCAGCATTTT | CASRGAWGNSNQPQHF
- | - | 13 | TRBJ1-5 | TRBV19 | TGTGCCAGTACCCCGAAGGTTTGGCAGCCCCAGCATTTT | CASTPKVWQPQHF
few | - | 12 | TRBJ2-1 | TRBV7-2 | TGTGCCAGCAGCTTAGCTCCTAGCCCGCAGTTCTTC | CASSLAPSPQFF
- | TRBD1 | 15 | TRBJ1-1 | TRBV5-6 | TGTGCCAGCAGGTCTAACAGGGGCCCGCTAACTGAAGCTTTCTTT | CASRSNRGPLTEAFF
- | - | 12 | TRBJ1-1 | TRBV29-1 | TGCAGCGTTGGTAGACAGTACACTGAAGCTTTCTTT | CSVGRQYTEAFF
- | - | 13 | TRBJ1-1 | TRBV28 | TGTGCCAGCGACGAGCGGCTGGGTACTGAAGCTTTCTTT | CASDERLGTEAFF
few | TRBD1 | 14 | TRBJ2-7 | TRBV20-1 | TGCAGTGCTAGCCCACGGACAGGACCCTACGAGCAGTACTTC | CSASPRTGPYEQYF
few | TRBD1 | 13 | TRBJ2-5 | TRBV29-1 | TGCAGCGTTGTAGAGGAAACGGGACAGGCCCAGTACTTC | CSVVEETGQAQYF